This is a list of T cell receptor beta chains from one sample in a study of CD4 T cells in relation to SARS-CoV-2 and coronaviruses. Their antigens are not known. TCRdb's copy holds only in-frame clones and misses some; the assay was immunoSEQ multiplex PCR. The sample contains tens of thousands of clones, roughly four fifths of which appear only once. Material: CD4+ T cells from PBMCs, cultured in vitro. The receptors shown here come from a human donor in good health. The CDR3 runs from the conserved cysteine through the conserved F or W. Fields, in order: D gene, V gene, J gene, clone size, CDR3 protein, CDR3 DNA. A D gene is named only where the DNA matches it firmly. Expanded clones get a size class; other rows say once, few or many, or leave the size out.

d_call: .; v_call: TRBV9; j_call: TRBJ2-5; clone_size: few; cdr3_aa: CASSVGEGRRETQYF; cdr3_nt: TGTGCCAGCAGCGTAGGAGAGGGGAGGAGGGAGACCCAGTACTTC
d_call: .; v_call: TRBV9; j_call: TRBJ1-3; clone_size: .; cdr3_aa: CASSPLVVEGSGNTIYF; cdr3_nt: TGTGCCAGCAGCCCCCTGGTGGTGGAAGGCTCTGGAAACACCATATATTTT
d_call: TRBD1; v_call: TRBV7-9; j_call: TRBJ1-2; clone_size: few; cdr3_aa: CASSIGTGVNGYTF; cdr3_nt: TGTGCCAGCAGCATCGGGACAGGGGTAAATGGCTACACCTTC
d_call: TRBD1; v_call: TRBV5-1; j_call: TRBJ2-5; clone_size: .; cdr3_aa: CASSLQGAQETQYF; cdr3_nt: TGCGCCAGCAGCTTACAGGGGGCCCAAGAGACCCAGTACTTC
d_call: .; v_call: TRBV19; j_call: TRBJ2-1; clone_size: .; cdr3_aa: CASSISAEYNEQFF; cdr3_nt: TGTGCCAGTAGTATTTCGGCGGAGTACAATGAGCAGTTCTTC
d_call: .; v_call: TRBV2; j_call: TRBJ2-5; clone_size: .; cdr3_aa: CASRRLGGEQETQYF; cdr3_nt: TGTGCCAGCAGGAGGCTAGGGGGAGAGCAAGAGACCCAGTACTTC
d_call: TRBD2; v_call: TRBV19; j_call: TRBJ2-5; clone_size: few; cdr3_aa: CASSIVTSGQETQYF; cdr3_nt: TGTGCCAGTAGTATAGTGACTAGCGGACAAGAGACCCAGTACTTC
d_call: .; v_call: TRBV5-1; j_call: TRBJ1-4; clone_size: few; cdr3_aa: CASSLALANEKLFF; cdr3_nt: TGCGCCAGCAGCTTGGCCCTGGCTAATGAAAAACTGTTTTTT
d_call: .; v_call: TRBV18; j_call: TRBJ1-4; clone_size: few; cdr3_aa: CASSSQGLEKLFF; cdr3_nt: TGTGCCAGCTCATCCCAAGGACTTGAAAAACTGTTTTTT
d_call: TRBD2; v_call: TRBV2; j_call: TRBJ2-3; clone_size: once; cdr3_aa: CASSELAGPTSTDTQYF; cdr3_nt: TGTGCCAGCAGTGAGCTAGCGGGTCCCACTAGCACAGATACGCAGTATTTT
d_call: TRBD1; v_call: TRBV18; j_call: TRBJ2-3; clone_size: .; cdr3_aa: CASLAEGAFTDTQYF; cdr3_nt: TGTGCCAGCTTGGCCGAGGGGGCCTTCACAGATACGCAGTATTTT
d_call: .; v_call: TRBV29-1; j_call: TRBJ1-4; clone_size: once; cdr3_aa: CSVSYSGDNEKLFF; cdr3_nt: TGCAGCGTTTCTTACAGTGGGGATAATGAAAAACTGTTTTTT
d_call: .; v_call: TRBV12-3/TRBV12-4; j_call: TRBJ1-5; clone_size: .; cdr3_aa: CASSQAPNQPQHF; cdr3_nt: TGTGCCAGCAGCCAGGCTCCGAATCAGCCCCAGCATTTT
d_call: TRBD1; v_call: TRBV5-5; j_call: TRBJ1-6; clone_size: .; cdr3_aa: CASSITGGKGNSPLHF; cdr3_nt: TGTGCCAGCAGCATAACAGGGGGCAAAGGAAATTCACCCCTCCACTTT
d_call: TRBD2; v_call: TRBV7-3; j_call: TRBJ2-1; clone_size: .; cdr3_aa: CASSPTGLAGGWNEQFF; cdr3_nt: TGTGCCAGCAGTCCAACCGGACTAGCGGGAGGTTGGAATGAGCAGTTCTTC
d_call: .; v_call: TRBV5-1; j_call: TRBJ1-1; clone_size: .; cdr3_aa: CASSPNTQNTEAFF; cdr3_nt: TGCGCCAGCAGCCCGAACACCCAGAACACTGAAGCTTTCTTT
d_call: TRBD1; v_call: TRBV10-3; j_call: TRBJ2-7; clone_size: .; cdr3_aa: CAISESGTGGLF; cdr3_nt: TGTGCCATCAGTGAGTCTGGGACAGGGGGGCTGTTC
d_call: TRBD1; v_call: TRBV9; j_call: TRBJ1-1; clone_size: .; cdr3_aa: CASSARDRGAEAFF; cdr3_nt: TGTGCCAGCAGCGCCAGGGACAGGGGCGCTGAAGCTTTCTTT
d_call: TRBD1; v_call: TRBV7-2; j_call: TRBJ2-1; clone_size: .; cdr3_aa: CASNNYRGREEQFF; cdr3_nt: TGTGCCAGCAACAACTACAGGGGGCGCGAGGAGCAGTTCTTC
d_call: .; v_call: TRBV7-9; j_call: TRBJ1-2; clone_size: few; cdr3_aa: CASSLDSYYGYTF; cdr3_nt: TGTGCCAGCAGCTTAGACAGTTACTATGGCTACACCTTC
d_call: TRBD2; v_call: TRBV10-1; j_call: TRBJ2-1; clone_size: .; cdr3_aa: CASSKAGTSGNNEQFF; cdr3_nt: TGCGCCAGCAGCAAAGCCGGGACTAGCGGAAACAATGAGCAGTTCTTC
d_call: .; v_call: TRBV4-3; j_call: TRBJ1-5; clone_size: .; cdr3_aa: CASSQGVTQPQHF; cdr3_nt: TGCGCCAGCAGCCAAGGGGTAACTCAGCCCCAGCATTTT
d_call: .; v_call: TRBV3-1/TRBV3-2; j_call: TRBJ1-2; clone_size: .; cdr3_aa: CASSRDGNYGYTF; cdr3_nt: TGTGCCAGCAGCCGGGACGGCAACTATGGCTACACCTTC
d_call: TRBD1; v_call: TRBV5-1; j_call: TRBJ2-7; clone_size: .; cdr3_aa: CASSLGTGESYEQYF; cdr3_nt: TGCGCCAGCAGCTTGGGGACAGGTGAGAGCTACGAGCAGTACTTC
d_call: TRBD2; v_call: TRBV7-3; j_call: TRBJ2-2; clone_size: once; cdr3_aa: CASSTNPGTSDAGELFF; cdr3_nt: TGTGCCAGCAGCACCAATCCCGGGACTAGCGATGCCGGGGAGCTGTTTTTT
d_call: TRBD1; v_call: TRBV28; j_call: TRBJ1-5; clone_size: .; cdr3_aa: CASSLGTGVIQPQHF; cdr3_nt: TGTGCCAGCAGCTTAGGGACAGGGGTTATTCAGCCCCAGCATTTT
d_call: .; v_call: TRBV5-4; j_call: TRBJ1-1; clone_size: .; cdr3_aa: CASSQDSKNTEAFF; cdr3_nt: TGTGCCAGCAGCCAAGACAGCAAAAACACTGAAGCTTTCTTT
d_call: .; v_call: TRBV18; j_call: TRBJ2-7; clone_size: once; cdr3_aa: CASSPRPDHYEQYF; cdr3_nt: TGTGCCAGCTCACCACGGCCTGACCACTACGAGCAGTACTTC
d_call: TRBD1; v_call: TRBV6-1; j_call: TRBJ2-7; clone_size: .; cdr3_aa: CASSEWDRSYEQYF; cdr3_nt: TGTGCCAGCAGTGAATGGGACAGAAGCTACGAGCAGTACTTC
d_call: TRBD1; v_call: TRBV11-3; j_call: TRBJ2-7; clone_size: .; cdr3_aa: CASSLRTGPRSYEQYF; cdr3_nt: TGTGCCAGCAGCTTACGGACAGGGCCCCGCTCCTACGAGCAGTACTTC
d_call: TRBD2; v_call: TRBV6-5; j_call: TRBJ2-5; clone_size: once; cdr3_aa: CASSYRDSGGGETQYF; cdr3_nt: TGTGCCAGCAGTTACCGAGATAGCGGGGGAGGAGAGACCCAGTACTTC
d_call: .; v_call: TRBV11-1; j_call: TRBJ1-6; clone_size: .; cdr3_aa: CASSLTTPGNNSPLHF; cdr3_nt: TGTGCCAGCAGCTTAACGACTCCAGGCAATAATTCACCCCTCCACTTT
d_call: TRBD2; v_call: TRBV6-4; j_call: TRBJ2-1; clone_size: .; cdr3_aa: CASSDPGGGTPPNEQFF; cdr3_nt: TGTGCCAGCAGTGACCCGGGAGGCGGGACCCCCCCCAATGAGCAGTTCTTC
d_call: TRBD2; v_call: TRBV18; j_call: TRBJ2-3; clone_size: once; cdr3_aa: CASSPPGGGSTDTQYF; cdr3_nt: TGTGCCAGCTCACCACCGGGCGGGGGAAGCACAGATACGCAGTATTTT
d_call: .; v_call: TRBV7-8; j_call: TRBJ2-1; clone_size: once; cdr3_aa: CASSSESGTQFF; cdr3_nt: TGTGCCAGCAGCTCCGAGAGCGGTACGCAGTTCTTC
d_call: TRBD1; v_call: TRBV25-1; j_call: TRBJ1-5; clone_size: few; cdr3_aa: CASSVTGTVEPQHF; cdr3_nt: TGTGCCAGCAGTGTCACCGGGACAGTAGAGCCCCAGCATTTT
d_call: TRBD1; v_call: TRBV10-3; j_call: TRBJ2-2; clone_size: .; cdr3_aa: CAITGTVTGELFF; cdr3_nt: TGTGCCATCACGGGGACAGTCACCGGGGAGCTGTTTTTT
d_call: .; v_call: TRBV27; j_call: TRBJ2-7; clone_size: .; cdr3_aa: CASSPRSYSYEQYF; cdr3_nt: TGTGCCAGCAGCCCTCGGAGCTACTCCTACGAGCAGTACTTC